Presented here are 19 T cell receptor beta chains from one specimen sequenced in a study of blood T cell repertoires in COVID-19. The data were produced by immunoSEQ multiplex PCR, yet TCRdb's version contains in-frame clones alone and is incomplete. This sample has about 180,000 clones, with about 90% found just once. Sequenced: PBMCs or T cells enriched from blood (not recorded which). The source is a woman in her late teens or twenties who had recovered from COVID-19.

The sample holds one count of this clone. The rearrangement joins TRBV5-4 to TRBJ2-3, with TRBD1 identical over 8 bases. The CDR3 is 16 amino acids. V shed 3 bases and J 0 bases; nucleotides not matched to a gene: 6. Germline assignment: CDR1 SGHNT and CDR2 YYREEE (reference sequence). The CDR3: CASSWGTGSSTDTQYF. As DNA, the CDR3 is TGTGCCAGCAGCTGGGGGACAGGTAGTAGCACAGATACGCAGTATTTT. The full variable domain, rest sourced from reference TRBV5-4 and TRBJ2-3, is ETGVTQSPTHLIKTRGQQVTLRCSSQSGHNTVSWYQQALGQGPQFIFQYYREEENGRGNFPPRFSGLQFPNYSSELNVNALELDDSALYLCASSWGTGSSTDTQYFGPGTRLTVL.

This rearrangement joins TRBV29-1 to TRBJ1-1; 8 positions match TRBD1. CDR3 length: 14 residues. The V gene end was trimmed by 7 bases and the J gene end by 0 bases; junction bases not matched to a gene: 7. CDR1 is SQVTM, CDR2 ANQGSEA, per germline. The CDR3 DNA reads as TGCAGCGCCGTAACAGGGGGTGTGAACACTGAAGCTTTCTTT. This codes for CSAVTGGVNTEAFF.

This clone was recorded only once. This CDR3 reads CSVGAGARNGYTF. In DNA, the CDR3 is TGCAGCGTTGGGGCGGGGGCGCGGAATGGCTACACCTTC. The V call is TRBV29-1, the J call TRBJ1-2, with a possible D match to TRBD1 (6 bases). Germline V gene lookup returns CDR1 SQVTM and CDR2 ANQGSEA. The length of the CDR3 is 13 residues. Deletions cut 4 bases from V and 6 bases from J, with 15 bases between.

The chain is built from TRBV7-2 and TRBJ1-1; D is unresolved. V shed 4 bases and J shed 1 base, with 13 bases lying between them. The germline V gene encodes CDR1 SGHTA and CDR2 FQGNSA. The CDR3 is 15 amino acids. This chain's CDR3 is CASSSMALSNTEAFF. DNA for the CDR3: TGTGCCAGCAGCTCGATGGCCTTATCGAACACTGAAGCTTTCTTT.

The genes are TRBV27 and TRBJ1-6; TRBD1 matches 9 bases. CDR3 length equals 14 residues. Germline CDR1 reads MNHEY; CDR2 reads SMNVEV (reference sequence). The J segment lost 9 bases and the V segment lost 4 bases, leaving 4 bases of the junction unmatched. The CDR3 here is CASSYRQGVSPLHF. The CDR3 DNA is TGTGCCAGCAGTTACCGACAGGGGGTTTCACCCCTCCACTTT.

CDR3 sequence: CASSMDRVRPLHF. The CDR3, as DNA: TGTGCCAGCTCGATGGACAGGGTAAGACCCCTCCACTTT. The chain is built from TRBV12-3 or TRBV12-4 and TRBJ1-6; 8 nucleotides agree with TRBD1. J was trimmed by 12 bases and V by 8 bases; bases with no gene match: 9. The CDR3 has 13 residues.

The rearrangement links TRBV19 to TRBJ2-2; 10 nucleotides match TRBD2. Germline lookup yields CDR1 LNHDA and CDR2 SQIVND (reference sequence). The CDR3 is 16 residues long. Trimming took 4 bases from V and 5 from J; bases not matched to a gene: 7. The CDR3 DNA follows: TGTGCCAGTAGTACCCAAACTAGCGGGGTAACCGGGGAGCTGTTTTTT. Residues: CASSTQTSGVTGELFF.

This clone has ten or more counts. The chain combines TRBV7-3 with TRBJ2-5; D might be TRBD2 (6 bases). Trimming cost V 1 base and J 7 bases, with 13 bases left between them. The CDR3 runs to 14 residues. Per germline, CDR1 SGHTA and CDR2 FQGTGA. CDR3 nucleotide sequence: TGTGCCAGCAGCTTAATAGGAGGGCCGGGGACCCAGTACTTC. Amino acids: CASSLIGGPGTQYF.

The chain combines TRBV7-2 with TRBJ2-5; D is undetermined. The V end lost 3 bases, the J end lost 5 bases, and 7 bases lay between the germline ends. Germline loops: CDR1 SGHTA, CDR2 FQGNSA. This CDR3 spans 12 amino acids. This chain's CDR3 is CASSFPPETQYF. The CDR3 nucleotides are TGTGCCAGCAGCTTTCCTCCGGAGACCCAGTACTTC.

The V and J genes are TRBV28 and TRBJ1-5; D not certain. CDR1 MDHEN and CDR2 SYDVKM come from the germline V gene. The V and J ends lost 8 bases and 7 bases respectively, with 12 bases between them. CDR3 length: 12 residues. CDR3 DNA sequence: TGTGCCAGCGCATTATGGGAGCAGCCCCAGCATTTT. Translating gives CASALWEQPQHF.

This chain links TRBV30 with TRBJ2-3, with D maybe TRBD1 (7 bases). Between the trimmed V and J ends, which lost 5 bases and 4 bases, there was a span of 16 bases. The CDR3 sequence is 14 residues long. Germline CDR1 GTSNPN, CDR2 SVGIG (reference sequence). Written as DNA, the CDR3 is TGTGCCTGGGCGAGACAGGGACTCGCAGATACGCAGTATTTT. As protein: CAWARQGLADTQYF.

This clone has a handful of counts. The chain recombines TRBV28 with TRBJ1-1; a weak D match, TRBD1 (5 bases). Looked up from germline, CDR1 is MDHEN and CDR2 is SYDVKM. V was trimmed by 3 bases and J by 9 bases, leaving 11 bases between them. The CDR3 has 12 residues. The CDR3 DNA reads TGTGCCAGCAGTTTGTTAGACAGAAAAGCTTTCTTT. It specifies CASSLLDRKAFF.

This chain links TRBV5-1 with TRBJ2-1; 15 nucleotides line up with TRBD2. This CDR3 is 20 amino acids long. Germline V gene data show CDR1 as SGHRS and CDR2 as YFSETQ. Trimming took 0 bases from V and 3 from J; bases not matched to a gene: 10. DNA of the CDR3: TGCGCCAGCAGCTTGGCAGGGACTAGCGGGGGGACCCAGTTCTACAATGAGCAGTTCTTC. Translating gives CASSLAGTSGGTQFYNEQFF.

The chain has TRBV6-6 and TRBJ2-3; 7 bases are a match to TRBD2. Germline V lookup: CDR1 MNHNY, CDR2 SVGAGI (reference sequence). V lost 0 bases and J lost 5; bases outside the gene matches: 8. This CDR3 comprises 16 residues. The CDR3 DNA sequence: TGTGCCAGCAGTTACTCCGGGGGGACTGAAGGAGATACGCAGTATTTT. Translation: CASSYSGGTEGDTQYF.

This chain joins TRBV27 and TRBJ1-2, with 10 nucleotides matching TRBD1. J was trimmed by 6 bases and V by 5 bases; bases with no gene match: 15. CDR3 length equals 17 residues. Per germline, CDR1 MNHEY and CDR2 SMNVEV (reference sequence). In nucleotides, the CDR3 is TGTGCCAGCAGTCCCACGACAGGGGGCGGTATTGTGAATGGCTACACCTTC. Translation: CASSPTTGGGIVNGYTF.

J is TRBJ2-7 and V is TRBV19, with D tentatively TRBD1 (6 bases). The CDR3 loop spans 14 amino acids. V was clipped by 4 bases and J by 0 bases, with 10 bases between them. Germline V gene sequence: CDR1 LNHDA, CDR2 SQIVND (reference sequence). The CDR3 loop reads CASSTRTDSYEQYF. As DNA, the CDR3 is TGTGCCAGTAGTACACGGACAGACTCCTACGAGCAGTACTTC.

This rearrangement joins TRBV18 to TRBJ1-1, with D unclear. The CDR3 is 13 amino acids. Trimming cost V 3 bases and J 3 bases, with 8 bases left between them. CDR1 is KGHSH, CDR2 LQKENI, per germline. This chain's CDR3 is CASSPGLDTEAFF. For the CDR3, the DNA is TGTGCCAGCTCACCCGGGTTGGACACTGAAGCTTTCTTT.

The CDR3 here is CASHGETNTEAFF. DNA of the CDR3: TGTGCCTCACACGGGGAGACCAACACTGAAGCTTTCTTT. The chain links TRBV7-9 to TRBJ1-1; D unclear. Germline V CDR1 and CDR2: SEHNR, FQNEAQ (reference sequence). The CDR3 sequence is 13 residues long. V was pared by 11 bases and J by 2 bases, with 15 bases between.

V usage is TRBV5-1 and J usage is TRBJ1-1; 8 bases agree with TRBD1. Trimming took 4 bases from V and 1 from J; bases not matched to a gene: 9. Germline CDR1 is SGHRS and CDR2 is YFSETQ. The CDR3 totals 16 residues. In nucleotides, the CDR3 is TGCGCCAGCAGCATTAATGCGGGACAGGCGAACACTGAAGCTTTCTTT. As protein: CASSINAGQANTEAFF.